One and the same sample provided the 17 T cell receptor beta chains below, sequenced in a study of identical twins (dated by TCRdb to the mid-2010s). The library relied on 5' RACE. Sequencing took place on an Illumina HiSeq 2000. Using fastp trimming at Q25 and MiXCR clonotype assembly, TCRdb reanalyzed the public sequencing data and kept in-frame beta chains. Merged by CDR3 protein, the rows form single entries marked with the most common genes and DNA. The sample table contains around 1.7 million distinct CDR3 sequences; only one count was recorded for under 35% of them. Together, the top ten hold 0.25% to 0.3% of the sample. Sequenced material: cord blood. These receptors all come from a newborn girl in good health.

This clonotype was counted ten times or more. The chain joins TRBV3-1 to TRBJ2-3, with D possibly being TRBD1 or TRBD2 (5 bases each). CDR1 is LGHDT, CDR2 YNNKEL, per germline (reference sequence). Trimming took off 3 bases at V and 4 bases at J, with 8 bases between the two ends. CDR3 length: 13 residues. CDR3 region: CASSHGGADTQYF. The DNA of the CDR3 is TGTGCCAGCAGCCATGGGGGAGCAGATACGCAGTATTTT.

The chain uses TRBV3-1 and TRBJ1-2; D gene unclear. The length of the CDR3 is 14 residues. V lost 0 bases and J 7 bases, leaving 12 bases between the germline ends. Germline V CDR1 and CDR2: LGHDT, YNNKEL (reference sequence). CDR3 protein: CASSQDLGVRGYTF. CDR3 nucleotide sequence: TGTGCCAGCAGCCAAGATCTTGGGGTTCGTGGCTACACCTTC.

The chain is built from TRBV11-2 and TRBJ1-1; D uncertain. Per germline, CDR1 SGHAT and CDR2 FQNNGV. This CDR3 region has 12 residues. Trimming left V 4 bases short and J 7 bases short, with 10 bases between. CDR3 DNA sequence: TGTGCCAGCAGCTCCCCGTGGGGTGAAGCTTTCTTT. Its translation: CASSSPWGEAFF.

A few counts support this clonotype. This CDR3 reads CSVVTSYRQYF. The CDR3 nucleotides are TGCAGCGTTGTTACTAGCTATAGGCAGTACTTC. The V call is TRBV29-1, the J call TRBJ2-7, with a weak D call TRBD2 (6 bases). Germline V lookup: CDR1 SQVTM, CDR2 ANQGSEA. The length of the CDR3 is 11 residues. The V and J ends lost 4 bases and 9 bases respectively, with 13 bases between them.

The V and J genes are TRBV27 and TRBJ2-1; D remains ambiguous. V was clipped by 2 bases and J by 0 bases, with 11 bases between them. Germline V gene sequence: CDR1 MNHEY, CDR2 SMNVEV (reference sequence). This CDR3 spans 16 amino acids. CDR3 DNA sequence: TGTGCCAGCAGTTTAGAAGGCATGAGCTCCTACAATGAGCAGTTCTTC. It translates to CASSLEGMSSYNEQFF.

The V call is TRBV28, the J call TRBJ2-3; TRBD2 matches 11 bases. V lost 5 bases and J lost 7; bases outside the gene matches: 5. Germline-derived CDR1 and CDR2 are MDHEN and SYDVKM. The CDR3 runs to 14 residues. For the CDR3, the DNA is TGTGCCAGCAGTGCCGGGACTAGCGGCTATACGCAGTATTTT. Protein product: CASSAGTSGYTQYF.

This sequence joins TRBV27 and TRBJ2-1; 13 bases are a match to TRBD2. The CDR3 is 16 residues long. V gave up 5 bases and J gave up 8 bases; unmatched junction bases: 9. Germline loops: CDR1 MNHEY, CDR2 SMNVEV (reference sequence). The CDR3 reads CASSPRLAGGGDEQFF. Here the CDR3 DNA reads TGTGCCAGCAGTCCCCGACTAGCGGGGGGCGGCGATGAGCAGTTCTTC.

This clonotype has a handful of counts. This sequence joins TRBV20-1 and TRBJ2-7, with D unresolved. Germline-derived CDR1 and CDR2 are DFQATT and SNEGSKA (reference sequence). V was cut by 4 bases and J by 4 bases, with 17 bases left in between. CDR3 length: 14 residues. CDR3 DNA: TGCAGTGCTACTCCCGACCATGTCGGTTACGAGCAGTACTTC. It encodes CSATPDHVGYEQYF.

This chain joins TRBV7-2 and TRBJ1-1; tentatively, D is TRBD1 (5 bases). The germline V and J ends were trimmed by 1 base and 3 bases, with 12 bases remaining between them. The CDR3 spans 15 residues. The germline V gene has CDR1 SGHTA and CDR2 FQGNSA. Here the CDR3 reads CASSLVVNRHTEAFF. The CDR3 DNA follows: TGTGCCAGCAGCTTAGTAGTCAACAGGCACACTGAAGCTTTCTTT.

This clonotype was seen more than once but under ten times. This chain links TRBV6-1 with TRBJ1-5; D gene ambiguous. CDR3 length: 15 amino acids. With 2 bases removed from V and 3 bases from J, the gap between germline ends came to 11 bases. Germline V CDR1 and CDR2: MNHNS, SASEGT. CDR3 sequence: CASSESPNPNQPQHF. CDR3 DNA sequence: TGTGCCAGCAGTGAAAGCCCGAACCCCAATCAGCCCCAGCATTTT.

This chain connects TRBV11-2 to TRBJ1-1; TRBD1 agrees at 8 bases. This CDR3 has 15 residues. Losses at the gene ends were 7 bases for V and 4 bases for J; bases not matched to a gene: 11. Germline V gives CDR1 SGHAT, CDR2 FQNNGV. The CDR3 bases are TGTGCCAGCACCCACCCCCTAACAGGGGGCACTGAAGCTTTCTTT. Encoded protein: CASTHPLTGGTEAFF.

CDR3 DNA: TGCAGTGCTCCTGGGAGGGCGAATCAGCCCCAGCATTTT. Translating gives CSAPGRANQPQHF. V is TRBV20-1 and J is TRBJ1-5, with D uncertain. CDR1 is DFQATT and CDR2 is SNEGSKA in the germline V gene (reference sequence). The V and J ends lost 5 bases and 4 bases respectively, with 12 bases between them. The CDR3 has 13 amino acids.

This clonotype was detected only once. The chain combines TRBV13 with TRBJ2-1, with D unresolved. The J call may be in error: the DNA end matches TRBJ2-7 better. The germline V gene has CDR1 PRHDT and CDR2 FYEKMQ (reference sequence). This CDR3 has 13 amino acids. CDR3 amino acids: CASSYALYNEQYF. The CDR3 nucleotides read TGTGCCAGCAGCTACGCGCTCTACAATGAGCAGTACTTC.

The J gene is TRBJ2-5, the V gene TRBV6-5; TRBD2 might be the D (5 bases). The closer fit of TRBJ2-7 to the DNA end suggests the J call may be wrong. The germline gives CDR1 MNHEY, CDR2 SVGAGI. This CDR3 comprises 18 residues. This chain's CDR3 is CASSYSILGARDIYEQYF. CDR3 coding DNA: TGTGCCAGCAGTTACTCGATTTTGGGAGCTAGGGATATTTACGAGCAGTACTTC.

In nucleotides, the CDR3 is TGTGCCACCAGCAGATACAGGGCTAACTATGGCTACACCTTC. Its translation is CATSRYRANYGYTF. V and J are TRBV15 and TRBJ1-2, with TRBD1 as a possible D gene (6 bases). This CDR3 is built from 14 residues. Trimming removed 2 bases at V and 0 bases at J, with 7 bases between. CDR1 is LNHNV and CDR2 is YYDKDF in the germline V gene (reference sequence).

This clonotype was seen a few times. The chain joins TRBV5-1 to TRBJ1-2; D is unresolved. V lost 0 bases and J lost 6, with 6 bases in between. The CDR3 runs 12 residues. From germline, CDR1 is SGHRS and CDR2 YFSETQ. In DNA, the CDR3 is TGCGCCAGCAGCTTGGACAGCCATGGCTACACCTTC. Translated: CASSLDSHGYTF.

The chain carries TRBV29-1 and TRBJ2-6; D is undetermined. This CDR3 is built from 14 residues. Per germline, CDR1 SQVTM and CDR2 ANQGSEA. CDR3 protein: CGLLPSTGANVLTF. The CDR3 DNA is TGCGGGCTACTTCCCTCCACTGGGGCCAACGTCCTGACTTTC.